A single sample is the source of the 9 T cell receptor beta chains below, sequenced in a study of cytomegalovirus exposure and HLA in healthy donors. With 60 Vbeta and 13 Jbeta primers, the PCR was carried out. Using immunoSEQ multiplex PCR, the repertoire was profiled, and TCRdb retains in-frame clones only, with some absent. The sample includes 100,000 to 150,000 clones, 81% of them seen just once. The source material was PBMCs. These receptors originate from a man in his late teens or twenties in good health and CMV-seronegative.

The rearrangement joins TRBV18 to TRBJ2-1; D is uncertain. Trimming took off 0 bases at V and 8 bases at J, with 8 bases between the two ends. The germline gives CDR1 KGHSH, CDR2 LQKENI. The CDR3 sequence is 13 residues long. CDR3 loop: CASSPPTRDEQFF. The CDR3 nucleotides read TGTGCCAGCTCACCACCGACCCGGGATGAGCAGTTCTTC.

V usage is TRBV5-4 and J usage is TRBJ2-7, with 7 positions matching TRBD1. Germline CDR1 SGHNT, CDR2 YYREEE (reference sequence). CDR3 length: 16 amino acids. V lost 4 bases and J lost 2; bases outside the gene matches: 12. The CDR3 loop is CASSPATGKVPYEQYF. The CDR3 coding sequence is TGTGCCAGCAGCCCGGCGACAGGGAAGGTCCCCTACGAGCAGTACTTC.

V usage is TRBV4-1 and J usage is TRBJ2-5; the match to TRBD2 covers 10 bases. The CDR3 runs to 17 residues. The junction had 7 bases not matched to a gene; V was cut back by 2 bases and J by 1 base. CDR1 is MGHRA and CDR2 is YSYEKL in the germline V gene. The CDR3 region is CASSQTASGGIQETQYF. The CDR3 bases are TGCGCCAGCAGCCAAACGGCTAGCGGGGGTATCCAAGAGACCCAGTACTTC.

This clone has only a few counts. The rearrangement uses TRBV7-3 and TRBJ2-3; D is possibly TRBD1 (5 bases). V was clipped by 5 bases and J by 1 base, with 16 bases between them. The CDR3 spans 16 residues. In germline, CDR1 is SGHTA, CDR2 FQGTGA. For the CDR3, the DNA is TGTGCCAGCAGCCCCCGACGTCAGGGTCGCACAGATACGCAGTATTTT. Protein: CASSPRRQGRTDTQYF.

J is TRBJ2-3 and V is TRBV15; D possibly corresponds to TRBD2 (6 bases). Germline V CDR1 and CDR2: LNHNV, YYDKDF (reference sequence). Trimming removed 3 bases from V and 3 bases from J, with 16 bases in between. The length of the CDR3 is 16 residues. CDR3 in amino acids: CATSRSLGRSTDTQYF. CDR3 nucleotide sequence: TGTGCCACCAGCAGGTCCTTGGGGAGGTCGACAGATACGCAGTATTTT. Filled out from reference TRBV15 and TRBJ2-3, the complete variable domain reads DAMVIQNPRYQVTQFGKPVTLSCSQTLNHNVMYWYQQKSSQAPKLLFHYYDKDFNNEADTPDNFQSRRPNTSFCFLDIRSPGLGDTAMYLCATSRSLGRSTDTQYFGPGTRLTVL.

The gene calls are TRBV14 and TRBJ2-1; a weak D match, TRBD2 (7 bases). The germline gives CDR1 SGHDN, CDR2 FVKESK. Trimming took 4 bases from V and 8 from J, leaving 21 bases between them. The CDR3 spans 16 residues. CDR3 in DNA: TGTGCCAGCAGCCTAGGGTCGTGGGGGGGCATGGATGAGCAGTTCTTC. Protein product: CASSLGSWGGMDEQFF.

The chain combines TRBV7-6 with TRBJ2-2, with D possibly matching TRBD1 (6 bases). Germline lookup yields CDR1 SGHVS and CDR2 FNYEAQ. The CDR3 loop spans 16 amino acids. Between the trimmed V and J ends, which lost 5 bases and 5 bases, there was a span of 18 bases. The CDR3: CASSTPLGGRTGELFF. The CDR3 region has the DNA TGTGCCAGCAGCACCCCCTTAGGGGGTCGGACCGGGGAGCTGTTTTTT.

The rearrangement links TRBV27 to TRBJ2-3; TRBD1 aligns across 8 bases. This CDR3 contains 15 residues. V lost 6 bases and J lost 0; bases outside the gene matches: 5. Germline V lookup: CDR1 MNHEY, CDR2 SMNVEV (reference sequence). CDR3 protein: CASSPDRESTDTQYF. Written as DNA, the CDR3 is TGTGCCAGCAGCCCGGACAGGGAGAGCACAGATACGCAGTATTTT.

Of note for this clone: At one end, the junction sequence differs from germline, possibly due to a read error. The rearrangement links TRBV7-9 to TRBJ2-7; perhaps TRBD2 as D (6 bases). CDR3 length: 14 amino acids. Germline V gene sequence: CDR1 SEHNR, CDR2 FQNEAQ (reference sequence). CDR3 bases: TGTTCCAGCAGCTTCCACGGGGGTTCCTACGAGCAGTACTTC. It encodes CSSSFHGGSYEQYF. Full variable domain (rest looked up from reference TRBV7-9 and TRBJ2-7): DTGVSQNPRHKITKRGQNVTFRCDPISEHNRLYWYRQTLGQGPEFLTYFQNEAQLEKSRLLSDRFSAERPKGSFSTLEIQRTEQGDSAMYLCSSSFHGGSYEQYFGPGTRLTVT.